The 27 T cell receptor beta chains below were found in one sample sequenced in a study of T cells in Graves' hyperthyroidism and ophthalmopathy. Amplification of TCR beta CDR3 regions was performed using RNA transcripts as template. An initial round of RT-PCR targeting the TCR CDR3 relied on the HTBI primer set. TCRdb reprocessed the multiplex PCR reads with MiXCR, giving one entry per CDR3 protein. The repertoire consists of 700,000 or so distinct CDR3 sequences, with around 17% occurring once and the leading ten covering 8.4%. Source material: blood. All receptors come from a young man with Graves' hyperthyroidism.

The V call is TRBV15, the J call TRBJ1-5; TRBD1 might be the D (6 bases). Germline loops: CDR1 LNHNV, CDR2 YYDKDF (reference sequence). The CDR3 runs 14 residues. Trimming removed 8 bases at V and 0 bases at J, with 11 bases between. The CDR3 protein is CATGQTYSNQPQHF. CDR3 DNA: TGTGCCACCGGACAGACTTATAGCAATCAGCCCCAGCATTTT.

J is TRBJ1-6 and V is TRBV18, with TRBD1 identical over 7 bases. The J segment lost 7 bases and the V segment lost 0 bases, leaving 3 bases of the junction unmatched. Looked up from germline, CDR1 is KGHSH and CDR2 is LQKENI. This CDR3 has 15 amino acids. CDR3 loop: CASSPPQGGNSPLHF. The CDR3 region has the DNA TGTGCCAGCTCACCACCGCAGGGGGGCAATTCACCCCTCCACTTT. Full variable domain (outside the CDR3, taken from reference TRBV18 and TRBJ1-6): NAGVMQNPRHLVRRRGQEARLRCSPMKGHSHVYWYRQLPEEGLKFMVYLQKENIIDESGMPKERFSAEFPKEGPSILRIQQVVRGDSAAYFCASSPPQGGNSPLHFGNGTRLTVT.

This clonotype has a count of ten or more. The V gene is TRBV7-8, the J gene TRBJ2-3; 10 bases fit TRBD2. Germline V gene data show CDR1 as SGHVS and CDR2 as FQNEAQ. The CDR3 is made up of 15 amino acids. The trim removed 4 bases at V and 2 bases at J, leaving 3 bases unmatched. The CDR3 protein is CASSSSGRATDTQYF. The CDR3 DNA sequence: TGTGCCAGCAGCTCAAGCGGGAGGGCCACAGATACGCAGTATTTT.

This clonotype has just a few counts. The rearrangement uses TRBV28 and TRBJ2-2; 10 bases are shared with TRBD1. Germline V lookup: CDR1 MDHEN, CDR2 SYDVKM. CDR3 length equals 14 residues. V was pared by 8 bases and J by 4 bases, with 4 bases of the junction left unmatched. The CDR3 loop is CASGGQGSTGELFF. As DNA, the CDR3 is TGTGCCAGCGGGGGACAGGGGTCCACCGGGGAGCTGTTTTTT. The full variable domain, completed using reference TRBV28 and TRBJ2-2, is DVKVTQSSRYLVKRTGEKVFLECVQDMDHENMFWYRQDPGLGLRLIYFSYDVKMKEKGDIPEGYSVSREKKERFSLILESASTNQTSMYLCASGGQGSTGELFFGEGSRLTVL.

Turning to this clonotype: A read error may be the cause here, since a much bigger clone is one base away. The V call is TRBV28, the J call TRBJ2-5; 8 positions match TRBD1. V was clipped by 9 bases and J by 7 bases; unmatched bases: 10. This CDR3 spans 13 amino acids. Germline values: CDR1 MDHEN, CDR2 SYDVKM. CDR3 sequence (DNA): TGTGCCAGTGACAGGGGAGTCGAAGGGACCCAGTACTTC. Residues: CASDRGVEGTQYF.

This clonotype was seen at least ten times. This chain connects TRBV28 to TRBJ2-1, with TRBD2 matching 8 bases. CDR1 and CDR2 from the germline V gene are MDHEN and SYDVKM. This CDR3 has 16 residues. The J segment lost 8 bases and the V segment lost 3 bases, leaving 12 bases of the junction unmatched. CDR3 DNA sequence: TGTGCCAGCAGTTTCCGAGCGGGAGAGGTGTTGTATGAGCAGTTCTTC. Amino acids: CASSFRAGEVLYEQFF.

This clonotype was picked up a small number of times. Here the CDR3 reads CASSLDNGRTLHF. The DNA of the CDR3 is TGTGCCAGCAGCTTGGATAACGGCAGGACCCTCCACTTT. J is TRBJ1-6 and V is TRBV7-2; D not resolved. The germline V and J ends were trimmed by 3 bases and 14 bases, with 14 bases remaining between them. This CDR3 has 13 amino acids. Germline V gene lookup returns CDR1 SGHTA and CDR2 FQGNSA. Supplemented by reference TRBV7-2 and TRBJ1-6, the full variable domain reads GAGVSQSPSNKVTEKGKDVELRCDPISGHTALYWYRQSLGQGLEFLIYFQGNSAPDKSGLPSDRFSAERTGGSVSTLTIQRTQQEDSAVYLCASSLDNGRTLHFGNGTRLTVT.

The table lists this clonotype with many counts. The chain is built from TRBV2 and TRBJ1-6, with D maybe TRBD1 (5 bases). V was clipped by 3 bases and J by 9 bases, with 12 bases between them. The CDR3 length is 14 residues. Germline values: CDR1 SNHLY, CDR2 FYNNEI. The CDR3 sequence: CASSETEGSSPLHF. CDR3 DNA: TGTGCCAGCAGTGAGACGGAGGGGAGTTCACCCCTCCACTTT.

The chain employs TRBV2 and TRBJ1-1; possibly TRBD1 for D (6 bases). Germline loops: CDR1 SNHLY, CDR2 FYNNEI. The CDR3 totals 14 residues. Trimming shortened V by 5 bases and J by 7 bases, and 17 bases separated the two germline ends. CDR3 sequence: CASSRLNQGFEAFF. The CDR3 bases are TGTGCCAGCAGTCGCCTAAACCAGGGGTTTGAAGCTTTCTTT.

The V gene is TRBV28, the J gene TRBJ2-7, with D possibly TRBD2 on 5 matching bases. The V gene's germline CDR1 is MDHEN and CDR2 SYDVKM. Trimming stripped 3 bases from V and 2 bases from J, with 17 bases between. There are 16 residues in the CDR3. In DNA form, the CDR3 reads TGTGCCAGCAGTTTTCTTTTTTCGGCTAGCACCTACGAGCAGTACTTC. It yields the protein CASSFLFSASTYEQYF.

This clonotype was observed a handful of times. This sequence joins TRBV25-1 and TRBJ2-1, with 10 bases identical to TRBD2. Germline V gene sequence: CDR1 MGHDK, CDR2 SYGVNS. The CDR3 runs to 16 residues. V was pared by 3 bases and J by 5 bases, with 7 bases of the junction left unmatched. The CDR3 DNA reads TGTGCCAGCAGTGACTACCTAGCGGGGGTAAACAATGAGCAGTTCTTC. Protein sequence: CASSDYLAGVNNEQFF.

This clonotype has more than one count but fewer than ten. CDR3 DNA: TGCGCCAGCAGAAATAGCGGGTTCCAAGAGACCCAGTACTTC. Protein product: CASRNSGFQETQYF. This sequence joins TRBV5-1 and TRBJ2-5; the match to TRBD2 covers 7 bases. Looked up from germline, CDR1 is SGHRS and CDR2 is YFSETQ. The CDR3 is 14 amino acids. Trimming cost V 5 bases and J 1 base; bases outside gene matches: 5.

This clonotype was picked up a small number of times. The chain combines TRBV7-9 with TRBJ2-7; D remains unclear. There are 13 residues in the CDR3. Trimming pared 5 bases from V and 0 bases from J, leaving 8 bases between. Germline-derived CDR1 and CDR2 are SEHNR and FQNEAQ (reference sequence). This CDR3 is CASSEPSSYEQYF. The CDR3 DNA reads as TGTGCCAGCAGCGAACCTAGCTCCTACGAGCAGTACTTC.

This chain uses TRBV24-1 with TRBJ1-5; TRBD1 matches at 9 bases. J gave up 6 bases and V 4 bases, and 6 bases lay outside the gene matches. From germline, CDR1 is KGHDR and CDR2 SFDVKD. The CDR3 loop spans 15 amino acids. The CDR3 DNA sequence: TGTGCCACCAGTGACCCCGGGACAGGGATTCAGCCCCAGCATTTT. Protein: CATSDPGTGIQPQHF.

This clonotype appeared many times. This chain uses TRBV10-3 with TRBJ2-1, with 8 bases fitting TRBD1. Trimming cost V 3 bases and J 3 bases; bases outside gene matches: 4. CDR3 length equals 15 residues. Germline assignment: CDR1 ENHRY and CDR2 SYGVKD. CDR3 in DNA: TGTGCCATCAGTGACAGGGACAGGATCTACAATGAGCAGTTCTTC. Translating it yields CAISDRDRIYNEQFF.

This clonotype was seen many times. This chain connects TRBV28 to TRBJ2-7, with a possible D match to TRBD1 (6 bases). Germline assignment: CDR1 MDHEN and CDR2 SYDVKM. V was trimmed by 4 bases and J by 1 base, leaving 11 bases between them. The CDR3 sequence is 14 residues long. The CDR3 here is CASSSTGISYEQYF. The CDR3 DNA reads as TGTGCCAGCAGTTCCACAGGGATTTCCTACGAGCAGTACTTC.

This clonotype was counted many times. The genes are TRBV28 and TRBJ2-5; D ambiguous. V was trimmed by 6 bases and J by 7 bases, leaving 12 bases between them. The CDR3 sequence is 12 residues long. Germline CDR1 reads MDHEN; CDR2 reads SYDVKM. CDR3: CASSPPLGTQYF. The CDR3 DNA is TGTGCCAGCAGCCCTCCCCTAGGGACCCAGTACTTC.

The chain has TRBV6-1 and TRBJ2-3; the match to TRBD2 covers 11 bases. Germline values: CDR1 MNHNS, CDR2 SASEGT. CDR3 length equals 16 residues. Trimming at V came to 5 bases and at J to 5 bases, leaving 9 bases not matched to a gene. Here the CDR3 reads CASSLNSGRAGDTQYF. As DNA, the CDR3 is TGTGCCAGCAGTTTAAATAGCGGGAGGGCGGGAGATACGCAGTATTTT.

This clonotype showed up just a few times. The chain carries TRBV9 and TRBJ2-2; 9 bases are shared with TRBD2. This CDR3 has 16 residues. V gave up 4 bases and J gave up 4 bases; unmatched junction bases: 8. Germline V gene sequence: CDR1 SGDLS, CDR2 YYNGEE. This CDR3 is CASSQRTSAVTGELFF. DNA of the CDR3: TGTGCCAGCAGCCAACGGACTAGCGCGGTCACCGGGGAGCTGTTTTTT.

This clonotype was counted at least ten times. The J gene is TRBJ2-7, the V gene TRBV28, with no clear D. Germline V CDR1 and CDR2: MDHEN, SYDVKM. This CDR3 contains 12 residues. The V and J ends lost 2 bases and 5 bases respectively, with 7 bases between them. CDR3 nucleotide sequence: TGTGCCAGCAGTTTAGGTTTCAACGAGCAGTACTTC. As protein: CASSLGFNEQYF. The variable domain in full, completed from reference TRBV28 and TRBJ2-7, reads DVKVTQSSRYLVKRTGEKVFLECVQDMDHENMFWYRQDPGLGLRLIYFSYDVKMKEKGDIPEGYSVSREKKERFSLILESASTNQTSMYLCASSLGFNEQYFGPGTRLTVT.

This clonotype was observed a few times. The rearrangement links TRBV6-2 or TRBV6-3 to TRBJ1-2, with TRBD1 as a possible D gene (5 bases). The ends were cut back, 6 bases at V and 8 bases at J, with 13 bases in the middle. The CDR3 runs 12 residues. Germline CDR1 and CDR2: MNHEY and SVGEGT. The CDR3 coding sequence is TGTGCCAGCAGCGCAACTAGGGACGGCTACACCTTC. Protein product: CASSATRDGYTF.

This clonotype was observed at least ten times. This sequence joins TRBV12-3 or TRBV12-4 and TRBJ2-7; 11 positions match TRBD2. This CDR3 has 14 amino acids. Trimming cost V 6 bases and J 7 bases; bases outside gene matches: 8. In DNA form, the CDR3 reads TGTGCCAGCAGCCTGACTAGCGGGAATGAGGAGCAGTACTTC. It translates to CASSLTSGNEEQYF.

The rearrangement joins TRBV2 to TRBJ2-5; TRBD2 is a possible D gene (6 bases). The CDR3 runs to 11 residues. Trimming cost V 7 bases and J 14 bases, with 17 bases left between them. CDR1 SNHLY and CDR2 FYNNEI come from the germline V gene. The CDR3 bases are TGTGCCAGCATCCTCGGGGGACTCCCTTACTTC. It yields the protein CASILGGLPYF.

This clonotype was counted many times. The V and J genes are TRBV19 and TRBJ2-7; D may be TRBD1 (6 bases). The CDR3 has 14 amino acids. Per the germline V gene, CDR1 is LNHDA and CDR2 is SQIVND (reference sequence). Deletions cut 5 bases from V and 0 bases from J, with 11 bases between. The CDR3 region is CASSPQGSSYEQYF. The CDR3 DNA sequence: TGTGCCAGTAGTCCGCAGGGGAGCTCCTACGAGCAGTACTTC.

DNA for the CDR3: TGTGCCAGCAGGGGACAGGGTACAACATCCTACGAGCAGTACTTC. This translates into CASRGQGTTSYEQYF. V gene TRBV28 combines with J gene TRBJ2-7, with 9 positions matching TRBD1. The CDR3 sequence is 15 residues long. Germline V lookup: CDR1 MDHEN, CDR2 SYDVKM. V gave up 6 bases and J gave up 1 base; unmatched junction bases: 7.

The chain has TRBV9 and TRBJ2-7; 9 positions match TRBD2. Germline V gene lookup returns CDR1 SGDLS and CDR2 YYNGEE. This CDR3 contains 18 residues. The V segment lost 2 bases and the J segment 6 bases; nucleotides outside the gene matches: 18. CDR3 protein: CASSVLPWGSGRGSEQYF. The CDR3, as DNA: TGTGCCAGCAGCGTCCTTCCTTGGGGTAGCGGGAGAGGGAGCGAGCAGTACTTC.

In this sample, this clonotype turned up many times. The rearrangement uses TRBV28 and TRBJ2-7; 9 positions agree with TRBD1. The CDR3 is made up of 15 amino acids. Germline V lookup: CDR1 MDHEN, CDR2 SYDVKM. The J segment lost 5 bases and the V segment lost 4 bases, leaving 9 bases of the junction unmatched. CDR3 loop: CASSSSGTGKNEQYF. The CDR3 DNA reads TGTGCCAGCAGTTCCAGTGGGACAGGGAAAAACGAGCAGTACTTC.